Shown below are 8 T cell receptor beta chains from a single sample sequenced in a study of radiotherapy plus CTLA-4 blockade in lung cancer. Generated by immunoSEQ multiplex PCR, the TCRdb table keeps only in-frame clones and is missing some. The sample yields roughly 120,000 clones, approximately 80% seen once. The input for sequencing was peripheral blood, taken from a patient treated with radiotherapy plus ipilimumab. These receptors all stem from a human donor with non-small cell lung cancer that progressed on radiotherapy plus ipilimumab. Some clones in this sample may be carry-over from other donors' samples.

This clone was recorded only once. J is TRBJ2-5 and V is TRBV23-1, with D possibly TRBD1 on 6 matching bases. TRBV23-1 is classed as an ORF, of uncertain function. CDR3 size: 15 residues. V gave up 3 bases and J gave up 2 bases, with 13 bases separating them. This CDR3 is CASSHPDSGQETQYF. The CDR3 nucleotides read TGCGCCAGCAGTCACCCGGACAGTGGGCAAGAGACCCAGTACTTC.

The rearrangement uses TRBV9 and TRBJ2-2; D possibly corresponds to TRBD1 (6 bases). CDR1 SGDLS and CDR2 YYNGEE come from the germline V gene. Trimming pared 3 bases from V and 7 bases from J, leaving 13 bases between. The CDR3 contains 14 residues. The CDR3 spells CASSAQGSYGELFF. DNA of the CDR3: TGTGCCAGCAGCGCACAGGGAAGTTACGGGGAGCTGTTTTTT.

V is TRBV11-3 and J is TRBJ2-1; 8 nucleotides match TRBD2. The CDR3 covers 13 residues. From germline, CDR1 is SGHNT and CDR2 YENEEA. After removal of 3 bases from V and 10 bases from J, the junction contained 5 bases not matched to a gene. CDR3 in DNA: TGTGCCAGCAGCTTTGCGGGGGGCGGCGAGCAGTTCTTC. Protein sequence: CASSFAGGGEQFF.

This chain uses TRBV15 with TRBJ2-1; 12 bases align to TRBD1. Germline-derived CDR1 and CDR2 are LNHNV and YYDKDF (reference sequence). CDR3 length equals 16 residues. V was clipped by 5 bases and J by 2 bases; unmatched bases: 4. DNA of the CDR3: TGTGCCACCAGCTCCCGGGACAGGGGGCCCTACAATGAGCAGTTCTTC. It specifies CATSSRDRGPYNEQFF.

DNA of the CDR3: TGTGCCAGCAGCTACCCAAGACAGGGGTTGAACACTGAAGCTTTCTTT. This codes for CASSYPRQGLNTEAFF. The V and J genes are TRBV7-9 and TRBJ1-1; 8 nucleotides align to TRBD1. The trim removed 4 bases at V and 0 bases at J, leaving 7 bases unmatched. CDR1 and CDR2 from the germline V gene are SEHNR and FQNEAQ (reference sequence). The CDR3 is made up of 16 amino acids. The variable domain in full, completed from reference TRBV7-9 and TRBJ1-1, reads DTGVSQNPRHKITKRGQNVTFRCDPISEHNRLYWYRQTLGQGPEFLTYFQNEAQLEKSRLLSDRFSAERPKGSFSTLEIQRTEQGDSAMYLCASSYPRQGLNTEAFFGQGTRLTVV.

This clone has more than one count but fewer than ten. The rearrangement uses TRBV18 and TRBJ1-4; unclear D gene. The germline V gene encodes CDR1 KGHSH and CDR2 LQKENI. V was clipped by 3 bases and J by 3 bases, with 8 bases between them. This CDR3 is built from 14 residues. CDR3 DNA: TGTGCCAGCTCACCTGGGCAGGCTAATGAAAAACTGTTTTTT. This encodes CASSPGQANEKLFF.

V gene TRBV25-1 combines with J gene TRBJ2-7; 7 bases are a match to TRBD1. Germline V lookup: CDR1 MGHDK, CDR2 SYGVNS. The CDR3 runs 18 residues. Trimming at V came to 5 bases and at J to 1 base, leaving 17 bases not matched to a gene. The CDR3, as DNA: TGTGCCAGCAGTCCAACCCACCTGACAGGGCGATTATCCTACGAGCAGTACTTC. This gives the protein CASSPTHLTGRLSYEQYF.

The rearrangement joins TRBV2 to TRBJ2-1; no definite D call. This CDR3 region has 15 residues. The germline gives CDR1 SNHLY, CDR2 FYNNEI. With 3 bases removed from V and 6 bases from J, the gap between germline ends came to 15 bases. For the CDR3, the DNA is TGTGCCAGCAGTGATGCGAGACGGGTGGTCAATGAGCAGTTCTTC. This translates into CASSDARRVVNEQFF.